One TCR beta chain is described in this entry. The antigen remains unidentified. Used for diagnoses were clinical symptoms, serum thyroxine and TRAb, thyroid ultrasound and orbital computed tomography. This record comes from a study of T cells in Graves' hyperthyroidism and ophthalmopathy. Whole-study findings and limits: Most clonotypes that expanded in the thyroid above 0.001 also showed up in blood.

RNA transcripts yielded amplified TCR beta CDR3 regions. Using the HTBI primer set, a first-round RT-PCR was run on the TCR CDR3. TCRdb itself ran the multiplex PCR reads through MiXCR, one entry per CDR3 protein. Of 560,000 or so distinct CDR3 sequences in the sample, less than 20% were seen once. Per germline, CDR1 MNHNS and CDR2 SASEGT. V lost 6 bases to trimming and J lost 4 bases, with 18 bases between them. The CDR3 sequence is 15 residues long. The receptor was isolated from a man aged 35 to 55 with Graves' ophthalmopathy. The material sequenced was blood. The chain links TRBV6-1 to TRBJ2-5; tentatively, D is TRBD1 (6 bases). The CDR3 is CASRPRTGIPETQYF. CDR3 nucleotide sequence: TGTGCCAGCAGACCCCGTACAGGGATCCCAGAGACCCAGTACTTC.